The TCR beta chain under discussion was sequenced for a study of Graves' ophthalmopathy and Graves' hyperthyroidism. Between the trimmed V and J ends, which lost 7 bases and 2 bases, there was a span of 17 bases. The V gene's germline CDR1 is SNHLY and CDR2 FYNNEI. The CDR3 totals 15 residues. RNA transcripts served as template for amplifying TCR beta CDR3 sequences. Second-round multiplex PCR came after a first-round RT-PCR that employed HTBI primers. TCRdb reprocessed the multiplex PCR reads via MiXCR and lists one record per CDR3 protein. This table holds about 740,000 distinct CDR3 sequences, 35% to 50% found once.

The sequence was collected from an adult man with Graves' ophthalmopathy. J is TRBJ1-2 and V is TRBV2, with a possible D match to TRBD1 (6 bases). The sample taken for sequencing was peripheral blood. The CDR3 sequence is CASTTHRAPNYGYTF. The DNA of the CDR3 is TGTGCCAGCACAACCCACAGGGCCCCGAACTATGGCTACACCTTC.